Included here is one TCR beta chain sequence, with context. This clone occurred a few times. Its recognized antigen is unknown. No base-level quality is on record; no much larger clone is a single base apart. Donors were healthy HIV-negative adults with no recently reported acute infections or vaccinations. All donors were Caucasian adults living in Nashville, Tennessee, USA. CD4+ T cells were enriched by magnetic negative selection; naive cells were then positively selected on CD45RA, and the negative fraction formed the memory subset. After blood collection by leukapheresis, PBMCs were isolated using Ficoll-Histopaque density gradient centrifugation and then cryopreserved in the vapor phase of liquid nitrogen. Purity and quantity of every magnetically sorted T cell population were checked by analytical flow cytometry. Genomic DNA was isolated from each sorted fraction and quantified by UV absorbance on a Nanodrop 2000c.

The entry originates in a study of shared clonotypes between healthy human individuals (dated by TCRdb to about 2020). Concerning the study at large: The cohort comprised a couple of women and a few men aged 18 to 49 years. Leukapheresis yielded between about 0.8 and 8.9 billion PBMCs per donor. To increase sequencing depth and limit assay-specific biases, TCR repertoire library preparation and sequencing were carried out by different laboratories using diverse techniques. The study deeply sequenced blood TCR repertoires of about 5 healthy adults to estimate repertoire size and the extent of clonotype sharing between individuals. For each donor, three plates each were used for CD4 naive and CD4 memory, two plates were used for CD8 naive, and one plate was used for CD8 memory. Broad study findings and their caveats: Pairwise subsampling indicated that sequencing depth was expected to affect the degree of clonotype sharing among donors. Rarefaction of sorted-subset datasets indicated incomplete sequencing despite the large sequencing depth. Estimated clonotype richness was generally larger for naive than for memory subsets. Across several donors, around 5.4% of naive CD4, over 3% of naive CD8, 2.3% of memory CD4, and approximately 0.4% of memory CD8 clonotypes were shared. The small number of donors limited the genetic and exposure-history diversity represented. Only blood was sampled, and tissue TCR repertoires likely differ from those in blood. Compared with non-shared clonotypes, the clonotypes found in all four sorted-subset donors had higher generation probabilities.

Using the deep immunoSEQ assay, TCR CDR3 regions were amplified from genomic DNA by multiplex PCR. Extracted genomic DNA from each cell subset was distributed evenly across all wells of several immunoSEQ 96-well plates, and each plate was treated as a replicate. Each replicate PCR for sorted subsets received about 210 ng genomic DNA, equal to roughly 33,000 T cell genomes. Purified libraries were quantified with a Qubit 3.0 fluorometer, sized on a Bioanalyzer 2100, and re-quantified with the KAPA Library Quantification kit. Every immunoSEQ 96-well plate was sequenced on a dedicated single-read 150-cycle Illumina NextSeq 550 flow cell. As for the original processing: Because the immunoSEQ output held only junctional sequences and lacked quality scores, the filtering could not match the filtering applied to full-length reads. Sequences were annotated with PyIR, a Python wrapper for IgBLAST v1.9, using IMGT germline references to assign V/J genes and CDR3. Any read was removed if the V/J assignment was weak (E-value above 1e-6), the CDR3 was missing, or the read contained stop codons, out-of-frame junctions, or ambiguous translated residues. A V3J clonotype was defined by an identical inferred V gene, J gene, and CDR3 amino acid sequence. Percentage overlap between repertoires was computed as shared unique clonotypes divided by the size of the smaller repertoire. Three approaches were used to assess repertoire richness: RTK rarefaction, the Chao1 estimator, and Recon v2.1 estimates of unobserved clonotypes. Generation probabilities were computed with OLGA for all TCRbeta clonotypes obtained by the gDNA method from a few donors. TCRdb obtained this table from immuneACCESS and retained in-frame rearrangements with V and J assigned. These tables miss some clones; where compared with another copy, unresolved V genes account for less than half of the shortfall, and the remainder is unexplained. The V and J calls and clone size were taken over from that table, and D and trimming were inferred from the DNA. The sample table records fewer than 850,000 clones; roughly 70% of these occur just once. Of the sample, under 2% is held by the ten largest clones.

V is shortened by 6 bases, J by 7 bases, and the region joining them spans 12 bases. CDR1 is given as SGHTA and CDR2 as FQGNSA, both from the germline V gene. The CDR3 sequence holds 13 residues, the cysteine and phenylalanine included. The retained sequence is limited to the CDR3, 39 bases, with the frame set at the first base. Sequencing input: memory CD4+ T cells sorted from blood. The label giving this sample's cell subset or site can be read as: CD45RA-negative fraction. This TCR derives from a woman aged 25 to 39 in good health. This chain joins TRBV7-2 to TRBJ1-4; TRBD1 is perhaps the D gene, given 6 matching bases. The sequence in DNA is TGTGCCAGCAGACGGCCAGGGGTTGAAAAACTGTTTTTT. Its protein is CASRRPGVEKLFF. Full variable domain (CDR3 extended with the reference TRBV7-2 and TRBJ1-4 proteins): GAGVSQSPSNKVTEKGKDVELRCDPISGHTALYWYRQSLGQGLEFLIYFQGNSAPDKSGLPSDRFSAERTGGSVSTLTIQRTQQEDSAVYLCASRRPGVEKLFFGSGTQLSVL.